These T cell receptor beta chains were read from a single sample in a study of blood T cells in healthy people across ages. From the 5' RACE reads, TCRdb called clonotypes with MiXCR, one entry per CDR3 protein. Among about 930,000 distinct CDR3 sequences, 25% to 30% were seen once, and the ten largest hold about 9.4%. These data were also filed under a second study, of T cells of mothers and their children.

The sequenced material came from blood. All receptors come from a middle-aged woman in good health. CDR3s include the opening cysteine and the closing phenylalanine or tryptophan. The D gene is left open where the match is weak. Expanded clones get a size class; other rows say once, few or many, or leave the size out.

v_call	d_call	clone_size	j_call	cdr3_aa	cdr3_nt
TRBV7-2	-	-	TRBJ2-5	CASSLGTGGPETQYF	TGTGCCAGCAGCTTAGGCACCGGGGGCCCGGAGACCCAGTACTTC
TRBV20-1	TRBD2	-	TRBJ2-5	CSARDFPGGTEETQYF	TGCAGTGCTAGAGATTTTCCGGGGGGGACGGAGGAGACCCAGTACTTC
TRBV2	TRBD2	few	TRBJ2-3	CASSYTSGGSTDTQYF	TGTGCCAGCAGTTATACTAGCGGGGGTAGCACAGATACGCAGTATTTT
TRBV20-1	-	many	TRBJ2-1	CSATLSYNEQFF	TGCAGTGCTACTCTATCCTACAATGAGCAGTTCTTC
TRBV6-6	-	-	TRBJ2-1	CASSQIGNEQFF	TGTGCCAGCAGTCAAATTGGAAATGAGCAGTTCTTC
TRBV5-1	-	few	TRBJ2-7	CASSGSSGAYEQYF	TGCGCCAGCAGCGGATCCTCCGGGGCCTACGAGCAGTACTTC
TRBV5-1	-	many	TRBJ2-5	CASSSMDSDWETQYF	TGCGCCAGCAGCTCGATGGACAGCGATTGGGAGACCCAGTACTTC
TRBV7-2	-	-	TRBJ2-7	CASSLSPGRTYEQYF	TGTGCCAGCAGCTTATCCCCGGGACGGACCTACGAGCAGTACTTC
TRBV4-1	-	many	TRBJ2-5	CASSQDWLVSYQETQYF	TGCGCCAGCAGCCAAGATTGGTTGGTGAGCTACCAAGAGACCCAGTACTTC
TRBV20-1	TRBD1	-	TRBJ2-2	CSARDQGQGTFGELFF	TGCAGTGCTAGAGATCAGGGACAGGGGACCTTCGGAGAGCTGTTTTTT
TRBV9	TRBD1	-	TRBJ2-5	CASSGRDRGLETQYF	TGTGCCAGCAGCGGAAGGGACAGGGGGCTAGAGACCCAGTACTTC
TRBV2	-	-	TRBJ1-4	CASSEGQGPWGKLFF	TGTGCCAGCAGTGAGGGTCAGGGGCCATGGGGAAAACTGTTTTTT
TRBV25-1	-	few	TRBJ1-4	CASSEGGLGATNEKLFF	TGTGCCAGCTCTGAGGGAGGTCTTGGCGCAACTAATGAAAAACTGTTTTTT
TRBV6-5	-	many	TRBJ2-5	CASSWMRRPTGETQYF	TGTGCCAGCAGTTGGATGCGACGGCCGACTGGGGAGACCCAGTACTTC
TRBV4-3	-	-	TRBJ1-2	CASSQRVGRDYGYTF	TGCGCCAGCAGCCAAAGAGTCGGGCGGGACTATGGCTACACCTTC
TRBV5-1	TRBD1	-	TRBJ1-2	CASSSGTGRDYGHTF	TGCGCCAGCAGCTCAGGGACAGGGAGGGACTATGGCCACACCTTC
TRBV6-1	TRBD1	-	TRBJ1-1	CASTERTGENTEAFF	TGTGCCAGCACTGAAAGGACAGGAGAGAACACTGAAGCTTTCTTT
TRBV20-1	-	few	TRBJ2-5	CRCGPPGGNQETQYF	TGCAGGTGTGGCCCCCCGGGGGGCAACCAAGAGACCCAGTACTTC
TRBV27	TRBD1	-	TRBJ2-1	CASSLTGPSYEQFF	TGTGCCAGCAGTTTGACAGGGCCCTCCTACGAGCAGTTCTTC
TRBV29-1	-	many	TRBJ1-2	CSARDDYGYTF	TGCAGCGCCAGGGATGACTATGGCTACACCTTC
TRBV20-1	TRBD1	once	TRBJ1-1	CSAIPGGYTEAFF	TGCAGTGCTATTCCAGGGGGCTATACTGAAGCTTTCTTT
TRBV5-1	TRBD1	many	TRBJ1-2	CASSTTGGMGYTF	TGCGCCAGCAGCACCACAGGGGGCATGGGCTACACCTTC
TRBV20-1	-	few	TRBJ1-5	CSASRPLGEEPQHF	TGCAGTGCTAGCCGACCATTGGGGGAAGAGCCCCAGCATTTT
TRBV29-1	-	few	TRBJ1-2	CGVGTGRFYGYTF	TGCGGCGTTGGAACAGGACGATTCTATGGCTACACCTTC
TRBV7-2	-	-	TRBJ1-5	CASSGDRYQPKHF	TGTGCCAGCAGCGGCGACAGATACCAGCCCAAGCATTTT
TRBV19	-	-	TRBJ1-2	CASSISGNNYGYTF	TGTGCCAGTAGTATAAGCGGCAATAACTATGGCTACACCTTC
TRBV6-2/TRBV6-3	-	-	TRBJ1-5	CASRSNRYSNQPQHF	TGTGCCAGCAGATCGAACAGGTATAGCAATCAGCCCCAGCATTTT
TRBV29-1	-	once	TRBJ1-1	CGAPRGLGNTEAFF	TGCGGCGCCCCTAGGGGTTTAGGGAACACTGAAGCTTTCTTT
TRBV28	-	-	TRBJ2-7	CASSRQKGSYEQYF	TGTGCCAGCAGTAGACAAAAGGGTTCCTACGAGCAGTACTTC
TRBV27	TRBD1	-	TRBJ2-6	CASSTRGPGANVLTF	TGTGCCAGCAGCACCAGGGGGCCAGGGGCCAACGTCCTGACTTTC
TRBV20-1	-	-	TRBJ2-5	CSAPQLRGPSQETQYF	TGCAGTGCTCCTCAACTTAGGGGACCCTCCCAAGAGACCCAGTACTTC
TRBV3-1	TRBD1	-	TRBJ1-5	CASSQGGTANQPQHF	TGTGCCAGCAGCCAGGGCGGGACAGCTAACCAGCCCCAGCATTTT
TRBV12-3/TRBV12-4	-	many	TRBJ1-1	CASSLRGTNTEAFF	TGTGCCAGCAGTTTACGGGGGACGAACACTGAAGCTTTCTTT
TRBV12-3/TRBV12-4	-	-	TRBJ2-7	CASSETGSGRYEQYF	TGTGCCAGCAGTGAGACCGGGTCAGGTCGATACGAGCAGTACTTC
TRBV7-2	-	-	TRBJ2-5	CASSLFGMGGGGPQETQYF	TGTGCCAGCAGCTTATTCGGGATGGGCGGGGGCGGGCCACAAGAGACCCAGTACTTC
TRBV27	-	many	TRBJ1-2	CASSLSIQYGYTF	TGTGCCAGCAGTTTATCGATACAGTATGGCTACACCTTC
TRBV5-6	-	-	TRBJ2-3	CASSIIGGTQYF	TGTGCCAGCAGCATAATTGGGGGAACGCAGTATTTT
TRBV3-1	-	-	TRBJ1-2	CASSQVGGDGYTF	TGTGCCAGCAGCCAAGTCGGGGGCGATGGCTACACCTTC
TRBV4-1	TRBD2	few	TRBJ2-2	CASSQEWRGVNTGELFF	TGCGCCAGCAGCCAAGAATGGCGGGGGGTGAACACCGGGGAGCTGTTTTTT
TRBV18	TRBD1	-	TRBJ1-1	CASSPDRGPNTEAFF	TGTGCCAGCTCACCCGACAGGGGCCCGAACACTGAAGCTTTCTTT
TRBV6-6	-	-	TRBJ2-3	CASRSEGTGDTQDF	TGTGCCAGCAGATCAGAAGGAACAGGCGATACGCAGGATTTT
TRBV5-5	TRBD1	few	TRBJ1-5	CASSRGQPSNQPQHF	TGTGCCAGCAGCCGGGGACAGCCTAGCAATCAGCCCCAGCATTTT
TRBV5-8	TRBD2	-	TRBJ2-1	CASSQSQTSGNYNEQFF	TGTGCCAGCAGCCAATCTCAGACTAGCGGCAACTACAATGAGCAGTTCTTC
TRBV29-1	-	few	TRBJ2-7	CSVGINLQTYEQYF	TGCAGCGTGGGGATCAACCTGCAGACCTACGAGCAGTACTTC
TRBV5-5	-	many	TRBJ1-6	CASSLATDSPLHF	TGTGCCAGCAGCCTCGCGACAGATTCACCCCTCCACTTT
TRBV7-9	TRBD1	many	TRBJ1-2	CASAGQAQGYTF	TGTGCCAGCGCGGGACAGGCACAAGGCTACACCTTC
TRBV7-2	-	-	TRBJ2-3	CASSEARGDTQYF	TGTGCCAGCAGCGAAGCCCGTGGGGATACGCAGTATTTT
TRBV10-3	-	few	TRBJ2-6	CAISELRQIRYSGANVLTF	TGTGCCATCAGTGAGTTAAGGCAGATTCGCTACTCTGGGGCCAACGTCCTGACTTTC
TRBV7-2	-	many	TRBJ2-7	CASSLAAGGGYEQYF	TGTGCCAGCAGCTTAGCGGCTGGGGGCGGCTACGAGCAGTACTTC
TRBV4-1	-	-	TRBJ1-2	CASSQDTQAFYGYTF	TGCGCCAGCAGCCAAGATACCCAGGCTTTCTATGGCTACACCTTC
TRBV30	-	-	TRBJ2-5	CAWSVPKPSQETQYF	TGTGCCTGGAGTGTTCCCAAGCCCTCCCAAGAGACCCAGTACTTC
TRBV5-1	TRBD2	-	TRBJ2-1	CASRESSGHEQFF	TGCGCCAGCCGGGAGAGTAGCGGGCATGAGCAGTTCTTC